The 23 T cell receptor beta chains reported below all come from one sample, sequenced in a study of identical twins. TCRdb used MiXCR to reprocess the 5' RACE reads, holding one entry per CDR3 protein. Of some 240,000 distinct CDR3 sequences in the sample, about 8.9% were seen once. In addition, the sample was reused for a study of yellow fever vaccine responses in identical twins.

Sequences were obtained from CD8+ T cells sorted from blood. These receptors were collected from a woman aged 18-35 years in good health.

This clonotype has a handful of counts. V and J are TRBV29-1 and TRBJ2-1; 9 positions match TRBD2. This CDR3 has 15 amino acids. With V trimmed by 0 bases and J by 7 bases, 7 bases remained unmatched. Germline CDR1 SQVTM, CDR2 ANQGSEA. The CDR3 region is CSVEELAGSYNEQFF. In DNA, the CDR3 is TGCAGCGTTGAAGAGCTAGCGGGAAGTTATAATGAGCAGTTCTTC.

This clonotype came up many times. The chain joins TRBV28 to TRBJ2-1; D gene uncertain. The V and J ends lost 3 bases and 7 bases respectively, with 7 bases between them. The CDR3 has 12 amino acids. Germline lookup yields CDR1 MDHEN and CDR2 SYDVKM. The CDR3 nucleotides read TGTGCCAGCAGTTTGGCAAATAATGAGCAGTTCTTC. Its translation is CASSLANNEQFF.

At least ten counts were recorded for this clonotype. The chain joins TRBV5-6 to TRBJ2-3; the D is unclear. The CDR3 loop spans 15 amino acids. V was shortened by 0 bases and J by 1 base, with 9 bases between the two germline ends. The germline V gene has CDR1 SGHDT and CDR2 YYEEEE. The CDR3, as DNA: TGTGCCAGCAGCTTGGTTCGGAGACGCACAGATACGCAGTATTTT. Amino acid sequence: CASSLVRRRTDTQYF.

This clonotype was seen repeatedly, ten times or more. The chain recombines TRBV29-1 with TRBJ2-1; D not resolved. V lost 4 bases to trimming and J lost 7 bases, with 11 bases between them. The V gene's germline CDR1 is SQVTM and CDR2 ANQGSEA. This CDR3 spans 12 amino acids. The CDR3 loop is CSVAFRSNEQFF. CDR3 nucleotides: TGCAGCGTTGCCTTCAGATCTAATGAGCAGTTCTTC.

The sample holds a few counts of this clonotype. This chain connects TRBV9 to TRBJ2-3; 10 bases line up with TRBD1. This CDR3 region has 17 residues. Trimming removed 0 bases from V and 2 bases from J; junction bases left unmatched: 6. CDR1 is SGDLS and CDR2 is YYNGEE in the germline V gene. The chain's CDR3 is CASSVEDRGFFTDTQYF. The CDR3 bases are TGTGCCAGCAGCGTAGAGGACAGGGGGTTTTTCACAGATACGCAGTATTTT.

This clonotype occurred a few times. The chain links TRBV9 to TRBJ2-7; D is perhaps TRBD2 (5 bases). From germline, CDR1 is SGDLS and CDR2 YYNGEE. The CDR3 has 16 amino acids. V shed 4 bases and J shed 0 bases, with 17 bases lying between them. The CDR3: CASSPSGGTLSYEQYF. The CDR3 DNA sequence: TGTGCCAGCAGCCCCTCCGGAGGCACCCTCTCCTACGAGCAGTACTTC.

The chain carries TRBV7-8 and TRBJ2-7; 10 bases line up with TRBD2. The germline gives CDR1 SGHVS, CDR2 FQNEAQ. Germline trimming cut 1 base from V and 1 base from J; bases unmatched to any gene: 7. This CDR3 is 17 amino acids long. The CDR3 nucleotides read TGTGCCAGCAGCTTAGGCGCTAGCGGGAGTATTTCCTACGAGCAGTACTTC. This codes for CASSLGASGSISYEQYF.

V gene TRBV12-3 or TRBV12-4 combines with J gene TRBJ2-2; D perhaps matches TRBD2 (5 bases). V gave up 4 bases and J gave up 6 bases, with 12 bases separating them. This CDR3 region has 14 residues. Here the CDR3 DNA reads TGTGCCAGCAGTTCACGGGGAGAGGCCGGGGAGCTGTTTTTT. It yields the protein CASSSRGEAGELFF.

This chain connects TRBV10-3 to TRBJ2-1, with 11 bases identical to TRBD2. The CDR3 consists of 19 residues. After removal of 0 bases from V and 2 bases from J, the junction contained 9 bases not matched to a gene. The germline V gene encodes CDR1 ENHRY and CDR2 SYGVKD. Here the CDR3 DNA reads TGTGCCATCAGTGAGTCGTTGCCCCTTAGCGGGAGGGCCTACAATGAGCAGTTCTTC. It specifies CAISESLPLSGRAYNEQFF.

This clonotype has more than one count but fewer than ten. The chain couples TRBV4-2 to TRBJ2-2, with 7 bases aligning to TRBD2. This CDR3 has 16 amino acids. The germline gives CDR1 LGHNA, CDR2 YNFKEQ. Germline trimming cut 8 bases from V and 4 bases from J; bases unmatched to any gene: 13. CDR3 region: CASGGEAGDVTGELFF. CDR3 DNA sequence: TGTGCCAGCGGGGGGGAGGCGGGAGACGTCACCGGGGAGCTGTTTTTT.

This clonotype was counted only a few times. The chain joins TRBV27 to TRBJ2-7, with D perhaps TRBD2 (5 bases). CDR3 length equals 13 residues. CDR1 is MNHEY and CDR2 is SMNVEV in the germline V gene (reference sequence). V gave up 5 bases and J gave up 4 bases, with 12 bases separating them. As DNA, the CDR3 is TGTGCCAGCAGTCCTAGCTTGGGGTACGAGCAGTACTTC. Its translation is CASSPSLGYEQYF.

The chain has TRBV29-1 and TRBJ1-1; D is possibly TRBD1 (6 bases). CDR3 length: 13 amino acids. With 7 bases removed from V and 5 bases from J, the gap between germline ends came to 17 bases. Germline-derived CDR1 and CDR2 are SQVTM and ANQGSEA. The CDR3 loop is CSGGRGLDTEAFF. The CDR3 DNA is TGCAGCGGGGGGCGGGGGCTGGATACTGAAGCTTTCTTT.

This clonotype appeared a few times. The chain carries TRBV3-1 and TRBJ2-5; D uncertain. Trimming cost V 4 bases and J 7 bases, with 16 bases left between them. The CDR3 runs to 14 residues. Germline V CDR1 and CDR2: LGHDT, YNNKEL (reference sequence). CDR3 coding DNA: TGTGCCAGCAGCCCGATGATGGCTGCAGTGACCCAGTACTTC. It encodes CASSPMMAAVTQYF.

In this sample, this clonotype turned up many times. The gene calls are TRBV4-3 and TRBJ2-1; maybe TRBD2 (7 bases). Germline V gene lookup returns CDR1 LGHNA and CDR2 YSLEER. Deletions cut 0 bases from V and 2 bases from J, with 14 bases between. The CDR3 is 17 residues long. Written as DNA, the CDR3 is TGCGCCAGCAGCCAAGATGACCGGGGGGCTACCTACAATGAGCAGTTCTTC. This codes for CASSQDDRGATYNEQFF.

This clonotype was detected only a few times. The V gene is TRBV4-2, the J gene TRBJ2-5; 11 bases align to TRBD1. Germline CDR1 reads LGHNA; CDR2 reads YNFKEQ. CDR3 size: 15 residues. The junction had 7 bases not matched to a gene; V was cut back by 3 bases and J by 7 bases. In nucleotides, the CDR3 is TGTGCCAGCAGCCATGAGGACAGGGGGCTGGCGACCCAGTACTTC. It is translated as CASSHEDRGLATQYF.

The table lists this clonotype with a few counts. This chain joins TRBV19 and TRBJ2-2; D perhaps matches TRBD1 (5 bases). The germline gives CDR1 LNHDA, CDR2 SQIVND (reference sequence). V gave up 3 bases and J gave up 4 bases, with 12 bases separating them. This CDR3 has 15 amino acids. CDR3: CASSIVPGPTGELFF. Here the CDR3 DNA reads TGTGCCAGTAGTATTGTCCCAGGGCCCACCGGGGAGCTGTTTTTT.

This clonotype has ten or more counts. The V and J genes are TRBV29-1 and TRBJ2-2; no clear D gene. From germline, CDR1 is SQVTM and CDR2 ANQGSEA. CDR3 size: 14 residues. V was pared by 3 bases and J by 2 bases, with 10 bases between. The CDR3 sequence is CSVERGDNTGELFF. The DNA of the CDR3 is TGCAGCGTTGAGAGAGGAGACAACACCGGGGAGCTGTTTTTT.

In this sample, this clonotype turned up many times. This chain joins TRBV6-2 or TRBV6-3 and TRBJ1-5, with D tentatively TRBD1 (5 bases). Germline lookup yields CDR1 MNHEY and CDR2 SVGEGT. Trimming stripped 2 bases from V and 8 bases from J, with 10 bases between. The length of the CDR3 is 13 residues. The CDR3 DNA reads TGTGCCAGCAGTTACGGGGGTTTGGAGCCCCAGCATTTT. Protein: CASSYGGLEPQHF.

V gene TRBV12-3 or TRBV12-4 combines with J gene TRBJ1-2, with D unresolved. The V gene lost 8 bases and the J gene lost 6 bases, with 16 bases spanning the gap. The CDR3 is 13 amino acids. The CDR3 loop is CASGISSPHGYTF. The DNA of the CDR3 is TGTGCCAGCGGAATTAGTTCGCCTCATGGCTACACCTTC.

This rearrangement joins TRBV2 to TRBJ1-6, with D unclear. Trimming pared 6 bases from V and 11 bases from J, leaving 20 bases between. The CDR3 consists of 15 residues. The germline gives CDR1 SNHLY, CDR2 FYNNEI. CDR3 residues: CASSESTETNAPLHF. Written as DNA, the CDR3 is TGTGCCAGCAGCGAAAGCACAGAGACCAATGCACCCCTCCACTTT. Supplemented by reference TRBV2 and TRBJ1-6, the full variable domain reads EPEVTQTPSHQVTQMGQEVILRCVPISNHLYFYWYRQILGQKVEFLVSFYNNEISEKSEIFDDQFSVERPDGSNFTLKIRSTKLEDSAMYFCASSESTETNAPLHFGNGTRLTVT.

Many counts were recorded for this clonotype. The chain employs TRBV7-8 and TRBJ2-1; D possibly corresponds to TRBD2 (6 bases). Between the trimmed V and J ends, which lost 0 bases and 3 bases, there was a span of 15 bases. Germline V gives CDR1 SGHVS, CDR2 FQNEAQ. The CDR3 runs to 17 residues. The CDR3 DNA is TGTGCCAGCAGCTTAGCGGGTGTAGCGGACATCTACAATGAGCAGTTCTTC. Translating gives CASSLAGVADIYNEQFF.

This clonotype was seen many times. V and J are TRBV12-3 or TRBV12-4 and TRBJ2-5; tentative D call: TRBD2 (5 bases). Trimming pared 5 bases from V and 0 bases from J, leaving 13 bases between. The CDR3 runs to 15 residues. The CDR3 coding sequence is TGTGCCAGCAGTCCCACACTAGACCACCAAGAGACCCAGTACTTC. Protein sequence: CASSPTLDHQETQYF.

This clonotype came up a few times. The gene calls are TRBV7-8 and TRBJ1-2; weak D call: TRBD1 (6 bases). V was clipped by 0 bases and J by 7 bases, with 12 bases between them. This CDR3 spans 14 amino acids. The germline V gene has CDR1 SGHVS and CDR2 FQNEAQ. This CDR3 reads CASSLARGEGGYTF. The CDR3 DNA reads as TGTGCCAGCAGCTTAGCCAGGGGAGAGGGTGGCTACACCTTC. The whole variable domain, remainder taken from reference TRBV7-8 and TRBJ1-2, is GAGVSQSPRYKVAKRGQDVALRCDPISGHVSLFWYQQALGQGPEFLTYFQNEAQLDKSGLPSDRFFAERPEGSVSTLKIQRTQQEDSAVYLCASSLARGEGGYTFGSGTRLTVV.